This is a list of T cell receptor beta chains from one sample in a study of T-cell reconstitution after alpha-beta-depleted transplantation in children. MiXCR was run by TCRdb on the PCR reads, yielding one entry per CDR3 protein. The sample lists approximately 89,000 distinct CDR3 sequences, about 16% occurring once. The specimen comprised PBMCs, mostly from graft donor cells, sampled 180 days after TCRalphabeta/CD19-depleted stem cell transplant. The receptor source for this set is a male patient between 2 and 15 years old who had a stem cell transplant for acute lymphoblastic leukemia, so the T cells may come from the graft donor. CDR3s include the opening cysteine and the closing phenylalanine or tryptophan. Fields, in order: V gene, clone size, D gene, J gene, CDR3 protein, CDR3 DNA. The D gene is left open where the match is weak. Clone size, where shown, is once, few, many, or a class for clones that have expanded.

v_gene: TRBV6-5
abundance: NA
d_gene: NA
j_gene: TRBJ2-7
CDR3aa: CASSYLSADLAYEQYF
CDR3nt: TGTGCCAGCAGTTACTTATCTGCAGATCTTGCCTACGAGCAGTACTTC

v_gene: TRBV18
abundance: few
d_gene: TRBD1
j_gene: TRBJ2-7
CDR3aa: CASSPTTGTGGLKGEQYF
CDR3nt: TGTGCCAGCTCACCCACGACCGGGACAGGGGGTTTGAAGGGCGAGCAGTACTTC

v_gene: TRBV2
abundance: few
d_gene: TRBD1
j_gene: TRBJ2-7
CDR3aa: CASRDRGRYEQYF
CDR3nt: TGTGCCAGCAGGGACAGGGGGCGGTACGAGCAGTACTTC

v_gene: TRBV20-1
abundance: NA
d_gene: NA
j_gene: TRBJ2-3
CDR3aa: CSTPSPDTQYF
CDR3nt: TGCAGTACCCCATCGCCAGATACGCAGTATTTT

v_gene: TRBV7-2
abundance: few
d_gene: NA
j_gene: TRBJ2-3
CDR3aa: CASSYSTTDTQYF
CDR3nt: TGTGCCAGCAGCTACTCCACCACAGATACGCAGTATTTT

v_gene: TRBV20-1
abundance: few
d_gene: NA
j_gene: TRBJ2-5
CDR3aa: CSARLVGETQYF
CDR3nt: TGCAGTGCCAGACTAGTCGGGGAGACCCAGTACTTC

v_gene: TRBV20-1
abundance: many
d_gene: NA
j_gene: TRBJ2-2
CDR3aa: CSARDRGAGELFF
CDR3nt: TGCAGTGCTAGAGATCGAGGTGCCGGGGAGCTGTTTTTT

v_gene: TRBV6-5
abundance: few
d_gene: NA
j_gene: TRBJ2-5
CDR3aa: CASSYSGTRGETQYF
CDR3nt: TGTGCCAGCAGTTACTCCGGGACCCGGGGGGAGACCCAGTACTTC

v_gene: TRBV5-5
abundance: NA
d_gene: NA
j_gene: TRBJ2-2
CDR3aa: CASSPNPGELFF
CDR3nt: TGTGCCAGCAGCCCCAATCCCGGGGAGCTGTTTTTT

v_gene: TRBV12-3/TRBV12-4
abundance: NA
d_gene: NA
j_gene: TRBJ2-2
CDR3aa: CASSLAPGTLVPGELFF
CDR3nt: TGTGCCAGCAGTTTAGCGCCGGGGACCCTCGTCCCCGGGGAGCTGTTTTTT